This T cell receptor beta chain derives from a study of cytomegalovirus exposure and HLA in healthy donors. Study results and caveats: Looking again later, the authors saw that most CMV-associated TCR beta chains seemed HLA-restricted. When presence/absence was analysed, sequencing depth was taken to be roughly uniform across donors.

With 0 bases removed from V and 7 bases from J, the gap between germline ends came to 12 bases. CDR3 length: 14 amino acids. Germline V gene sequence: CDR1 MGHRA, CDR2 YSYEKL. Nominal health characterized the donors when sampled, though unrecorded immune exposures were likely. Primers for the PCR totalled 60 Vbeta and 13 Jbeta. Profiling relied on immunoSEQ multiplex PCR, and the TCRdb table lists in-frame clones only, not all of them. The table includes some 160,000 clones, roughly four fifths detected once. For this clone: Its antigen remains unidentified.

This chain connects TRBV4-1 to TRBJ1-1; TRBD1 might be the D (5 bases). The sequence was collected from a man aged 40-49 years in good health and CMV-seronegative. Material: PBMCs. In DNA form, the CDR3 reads TGCGCCAGCAGCCAAGATCGGGGGATGCTTGAAGCTTTCTTT. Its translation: CASSQDRGMLEAFF.